A selection of T cell receptor beta chains follows, all from one sample in a study of blood T cell repertoires in COVID-19. The method was immunoSEQ multiplex PCR; TCRdb's version includes in-frame clones alone and lacks a portion of them. The repertoire consists of about 120,000 clones, with around 80% occurring once and the leading ten covering roughly 5.6%. The sequencing input was peripheral blood. The receptor source for this set is a man between 65 and 85 years old with acute or convalescent COVID-19. The CDR3 runs from the conserved cysteine through the conserved F or W. The D gene is left open where the match is weak. Clone size is not always given. Where it is, it says once, few, many or a class for expanded clones.

CDR3 protein: CASSLWASGSYEQFF
CDR3 DNA: TGTGCCAGCAGTTTATGGGCTAGCGGGAGTTATGAGCAGTTCTTC
J gene: TRBJ2-1
V gene: TRBV28
D gene: TRBD2
clone size: -

CDR3 protein: CASSSRQGSQPQHF
CDR3 DNA: TGTGCCAGCAGTTCCAGACAGGGGAGTCAGCCCCAGCATTTT
J gene: TRBJ1-5
V gene: TRBV27
D gene: TRBD1
clone size: -

CDR3 protein: CSVEVDRGYGYTF
CDR3 DNA: TGCAGCGTTGAGGTGGACAGGGGCTATGGCTACACCTTC
J gene: TRBJ1-2
V gene: TRBV29-1
D gene: TRBD1
clone size: many

CDR3 protein: CASSSYERGGMYEQYF
CDR3 DNA: TGTGCCAGCAGCTCCTACGAGCGGGGGGGTATGTACGAGCAGTACTTC
J gene: TRBJ2-7
V gene: TRBV11-2
D gene: TRBD2
clone size: -

CDR3 protein: CASSPTVAGGPSEQFF
CDR3 DNA: TGCGCCAGCAGCCCGACGGTAGCGGGGGGGCCGAGTGAGCAGTTCTTC
J gene: TRBJ2-1
V gene: TRBV5-1
D gene: TRBD2
clone size: -

CDR3 protein: CAWSVAGGGSYEQYF
CDR3 DNA: TGTGCCTGGAGTGTGGCGGGGGGCGGCTCCTACGAGCAGTACTTC
J gene: TRBJ2-7
V gene: TRBV30
D gene: TRBD2
clone size: -

CDR3 protein: CASSLSYRDPRDF
CDR3 DNA: TGTGCCAGCAGCTTGAGTTACAGGGACCCGAGGGACTTC
J gene: TRBJ2-7
V gene: TRBV5-8
D gene: -
clone size: -

CDR3 protein: CAISGEEDQPQHF
CDR3 DNA: TGTGCCATCAGTGGGGAGGAAGATCAGCCCCAGCATTTT
J gene: TRBJ1-5
V gene: TRBV10-3
D gene: -
clone size: -

CDR3 protein: CASSTMVRRRDYEQYF
CDR3 DNA: TGTGCCAGCAGTACTATGGTCCGCAGGCGGGACTACGAGCAGTACTTC
J gene: TRBJ2-7
V gene: TRBV28
D gene: -
clone size: -

CDR3 protein: CASSQDPSGQGAFF
CDR3 DNA: TGTGCCAGCAGCCAAGATCCGTCCGGACAGGGAGCTTTCTTT
J gene: TRBJ1-1
V gene: TRBV4-2
D gene: TRBD1
clone size: -

CDR3 protein: CASSLSIGSFRVNEQFF
CDR3 DNA: TGTGCCAGCAGTTTATCAATTGGGAGTTTTAGGGTCAATGAGCAGTTCTTC
J gene: TRBJ2-1
V gene: TRBV28
D gene: -
clone size: -

CDR3 protein: CASSWGTGDGETQYF
CDR3 DNA: TGTGCCAGCAGTTGGGGGACAGGCGATGGGGAGACCCAGTACTTC
J gene: TRBJ2-5
V gene: TRBV28
D gene: TRBD1
clone size: -

CDR3 protein: CASRLGRGGLNEKLFF
CDR3 DNA: TGTGCCAGCAGACTTGGCCGGGGGGGCCTTAATGAAAAACTGTTTTTT
J gene: TRBJ1-4
V gene: TRBV5-8
D gene: -
clone size: -

CDR3 protein: CASSASGQGGEKLFF
CDR3 DNA: TGCGCCAGCAGCGCTTCTGGACAGGGAGGAGAAAAACTGTTTTTT
J gene: TRBJ1-4
V gene: TRBV5-1
D gene: TRBD1
clone size: -

CDR3 protein: CASSRQGAMNSPLHF
CDR3 DNA: TGTGCCAGCTCTAGACAGGGGGCAATGAATTCACCCCTCCACTTT
J gene: TRBJ1-6
V gene: TRBV18
D gene: TRBD1
clone size: -

CDR3 protein: CASSDAPTGTAAFF
CDR3 DNA: TGTGCCAGTAGCGATGCTCCGACCGGGACAGCGGCTTTCTTT
J gene: TRBJ1-1
V gene: TRBV19
D gene: TRBD1
clone size: once

CDR3 protein: CASMSTSATIETQYF
CDR3 DNA: TGTGCCAGTATGTCTACTAGCGCGACAATAGAGACCCAGTACTTC
J gene: TRBJ2-5
V gene: TRBV19
D gene: TRBD2
clone size: once

CDR3 protein: CSASEGGGAYNEQFF
CDR3 DNA: TGCAGTGCTAGTGAGGGCGGGGGAGCCTACAATGAGCAGTTCTTC
J gene: TRBJ2-1
V gene: TRBV20-1
D gene: TRBD2
clone size: -

CDR3 protein: CASSTRLASSYNEQFF
CDR3 DNA: TGTGCCAGCAGCACCAGACTAGCGTCGTCCTACAATGAGCAGTTCTTC
J gene: TRBJ2-1
V gene: TRBV6-4
D gene: TRBD2
clone size: -

CDR3 protein: CATSDGAGPREQFF
CDR3 DNA: TGTGCCACCAGTGATGGGGCAGGCCCCAGGGAGCAGTTCTTC
J gene: TRBJ2-1
V gene: TRBV24-1
D gene: -
clone size: -

CDR3 protein: CATSDSRGSAEKLFF
CDR3 DNA: TGTGCCACCAGTGATTCTCGGGGTTCGGCTGAAAAACTGTTTTTT
J gene: TRBJ1-4
V gene: TRBV24-1
D gene: -
clone size: -

CDR3 protein: CASRTGVATNEKLFF
CDR3 DNA: TGTGCCAGCAGAACCGGGGTGGCAACTAATGAAAAACTGTTTTTT
J gene: TRBJ1-4
V gene: TRBV27
D gene: -
clone size: -

CDR3 protein: CASSPDRVGTEAFF
CDR3 DNA: TGCGCCAGCAGCCCGGACAGGGTGGGCACTGAAGCTTTCTTT
J gene: TRBJ1-1
V gene: TRBV5-1
D gene: TRBD1
clone size: -

CDR3 protein: CASSFGQGSVQPQHF
CDR3 DNA: TGTGCCAGCAGTTTTGGGCAGGGGTCGGTTCAGCCCCAGCATTTT
J gene: TRBJ1-5
V gene: TRBV27
D gene: -
clone size: -

CDR3 protein: CASSSTRLYNEQFF
CDR3 DNA: TGTGCCAGCAGCTCAACAAGACTCTACAATGAGCAGTTCTTC
J gene: TRBJ2-1
V gene: TRBV7-2
D gene: -
clone size: -

CDR3 protein: CASSRSSGKIYEQYF
CDR3 DNA: TGTGCCAGCAGTCGCTCTAGCGGGAAGATCTACGAGCAGTACTTC
J gene: TRBJ2-7
V gene: TRBV27
D gene: TRBD2
clone size: once

CDR3 protein: CASSPLQIQSTEAFF
CDR3 DNA: TGTGCCAGCAGCCCCCTACAGATCCAGTCTACTGAAGCTTTCTTT
J gene: TRBJ1-1
V gene: TRBV7-2
D gene: -
clone size: -

CDR3 protein: CASTRRGANYGYTF
CDR3 DNA: TGTGCCAGCACAAGACGGGGAGCTAACTATGGCTACACCTTC
J gene: TRBJ1-2
V gene: TRBV2
D gene: -
clone size: -

CDR3 protein: CASSSTGRTEAFF
CDR3 DNA: TGCGCCAGCAGCTCAACAGGGCGCACTGAAGCTTTCTTT
J gene: TRBJ1-1
V gene: TRBV5-1
D gene: -
clone size: -

CDR3 protein: CASSMDPRGSSYEQYF
CDR3 DNA: TGCGCCAGCAGCATGGACCCACGCGGGAGCTCCTACGAGCAGTACTTC
J gene: TRBJ2-7
V gene: TRBV5-1
D gene: TRBD2
clone size: -

CDR3 protein: CASSLRVAGNTIYF
CDR3 DNA: TGTGCCAGCAGCCTCAGGGTAGCTGGAAACACCATATATTTT
J gene: TRBJ1-3
V gene: TRBV21-1
D gene: -
clone size: -

CDR3 protein: CASSLETSGGFSYEQYF
CDR3 DNA: TGTGCCAGCAGCTTGGAGACTAGCGGGGGTTTTTCCTACGAGCAGTACTTC
J gene: TRBJ2-7
V gene: TRBV5-6
D gene: TRBD2
clone size: -

CDR3 protein: CASSLAGVLREKLFF
CDR3 DNA: TGCGCCAGCAGCCTGGCCGGGGTACTAAGGGAAAAACTGTTTTTT
J gene: TRBJ1-4
V gene: TRBV5-1
D gene: -
clone size: -

CDR3 protein: CASSQERSETYEQYF
CDR3 DNA: TGTGCCAGCAGCCAAGAACGGTCGGAGACCTACGAGCAGTACTTC
J gene: TRBJ2-7
V gene: TRBV4-2
D gene: -
clone size: -

CDR3 protein: CASKTDSGQETQYF
CDR3 DNA: TGTGCCAGCAAGACGGACAGCGGCCAAGAGACCCAGTACTTC
J gene: TRBJ2-5
V gene: TRBV7-2
D gene: -
clone size: once

CDR3 protein: CAQRSHQVTEAFF
CDR3 DNA: TGTGCGCAAAGGTCCCACCAGGTTACTGAAGCTTTCTTT
J gene: TRBJ1-1
V gene: TRBV21-1
D gene: -
clone size: -

CDR3 protein: CASSLDRNTEAFF
CDR3 DNA: TGTGCCAGCAGTTTAGACAGGAACACTGAAGCTTTCTTT
J gene: TRBJ1-1
V gene: TRBV27
D gene: -
clone size: -

CDR3 protein: CAIRGDTNTEAFF
CDR3 DNA: TGTGCCATCAGGGGGGACACGAACACTGAAGCTTTCTTT
J gene: TRBJ1-1
V gene: TRBV10-3
D gene: -
clone size: -

CDR3 protein: CAISDGTSHDQYF
CDR3 DNA: TGTGCCATCAGTGATGGGACTAGTCACGACCAGTACTTC
J gene: TRBJ2-5
V gene: TRBV10-3
D gene: TRBD2
clone size: -

CDR3 protein: CASSHPGTGGGLSIMNTEAFF
CDR3 DNA: TGCGCCAGCAGCCACCCAGGGACGGGCGGGGGCCTTTCGATCATGAACACTGAAGCTTTCTTT
J gene: TRBJ1-1
V gene: TRBV4-1
D gene: -
clone size: -

CDR3 protein: CAWSKGEGRDEQYF
CDR3 DNA: TGTGCCTGGAGTAAGGGGGAGGGCCGGGACGAGCAGTACTTC
J gene: TRBJ2-7
V gene: TRBV30
D gene: -
clone size: -

CDR3 protein: CASSPSGLAVNFNEQFF
CDR3 DNA: TGTGCCAGTAGTCCTTCTGGACTAGCGGTAAACTTCAATGAGCAGTTCTTC
J gene: TRBJ2-1
V gene: TRBV19
D gene: TRBD2
clone size: -

CDR3 protein: CARFRLGRGVSYEQYF
CDR3 DNA: TGTGCCAGGTTCCGGCTGGGGCGGGGTGTGTCCTACGAGCAGTACTTC
J gene: TRBJ2-7
V gene: TRBV19
D gene: -
clone size: -

CDR3 protein: CASSAAVTGVGGGYTF
CDR3 DNA: TGTGCCAGCAGTGCCGCCGTAACAGGGGTCGGGGGTGGCTACACCTTC
J gene: TRBJ1-2
V gene: TRBV2
D gene: TRBD1
clone size: -

CDR3 protein: CASSLSVAGYNEQFF
CDR3 DNA: TGTGCCAGCAGTTTGTCGGTAGCGGGGTACAATGAGCAGTTCTTC
J gene: TRBJ2-1
V gene: TRBV27
D gene: TRBD2
clone size: many

CDR3 protein: CASSGTGDKNTGELFF
CDR3 DNA: TGTGCCAGCAGCGGAACAGGGGACAAGAACACCGGGGAGCTGTTTTTT
J gene: TRBJ2-2
V gene: TRBV9
D gene: TRBD1
clone size: -

CDR3 protein: CASRGTSGETQYF
CDR3 DNA: TGCGCCAGCAGAGGGACTAGCGGAGAGACCCAGTACTTC
J gene: TRBJ2-5
V gene: TRBV5-1
D gene: TRBD2
clone size: once

CDR3 protein: CSVAQGASGNQPQHF
CDR3 DNA: TGCAGCGTAGCGCAGGGGGCAAGCGGCAATCAGCCCCAGCATTTT
J gene: TRBJ1-5
V gene: TRBV29-1
D gene: TRBD1
clone size: -

CDR3 protein: CASSPRQSRQGAGGYTF
CDR3 DNA: TGTGCCAGCTCACCACGACAGTCCCGACAGGGGGCTGGTGGCTACACCTTC
J gene: TRBJ1-2
V gene: TRBV18
D gene: TRBD1
clone size: few